Below are 26 T cell receptor beta chains sequenced from a single sample in a study of T-cell memory formation after mild COVID-19. TCRdb reprocessed the 5' RACE reads via MiXCR and lists one record per CDR3 protein. The table has a few hundred thousand distinct CDR3 sequences, 20% to 25% seen once. Sequencing was done on a sample of PBMCs or a T cell subset sorted from them (not recorded which). The receptors here all came from a man in his late teens or twenties who had mild COVID-19 (a few samples of this study predate the infection). Cell type and time point are not known.

This clonotype was picked up a small number of times. The chain carries TRBV4-3 and TRBJ2-3; no reliable D call. There are 15 residues in the CDR3. Per the germline V gene, CDR1 is LGHNA and CDR2 is YSLEER. The V end lost 0 bases, the J end lost 1 base, and 8 bases lay between the germline ends. The chain's CDR3 is CASSQDAWGTDTQYF. The DNA for the CDR3 is TGCGCCAGCAGCCAAGATGCATGGGGCACAGATACGCAGTATTTT.

The chain carries TRBV4-1 and TRBJ2-2; D not certain. The CDR3 is 18 amino acids. V was pared by 1 base and J by 0 bases, with 15 bases between. Germline loops: CDR1 MGHRA, CDR2 YSYEKL. The CDR3 is CASSQGGWRDTNTGELFF. The CDR3, as DNA: TGCGCCAGCAGCCAAGGTGGTTGGAGAGATACGAACACCGGGGAGCTGTTTTTT.

The chain has TRBV7-9 and TRBJ1-2; TRBD1 is a possible D gene (6 bases). Trimming took 7 bases from V and 3 from J, leaving 12 bases between them. This CDR3 has 13 amino acids. Germline V CDR1 and CDR2: SEHNR, FQNEAQ (reference sequence). The CDR3 sequence is CASNARGHYGYTF. The CDR3 DNA reads TGTGCCAGCAACGCCAGGGGACACTATGGCTACACCTTC.

This rearrangement joins TRBV15 to TRBJ2-5; D may be TRBD2 (5 bases). The V gene's germline CDR1 is LNHNV and CDR2 YYDKDF (reference sequence). CDR3 size: 16 residues. V was pared by 0 bases and J by 5 bases, with 16 bases between. CDR3: CATSRDAGVMEETQYF. The DNA of the CDR3 is TGTGCCACCAGCAGAGATGCCGGGGTAATGGAGGAGACCCAGTACTTC.

The gene calls are TRBV7-3 and TRBJ2-3, with D hard to call. Germline values: CDR1 SGHTA, CDR2 FQGTGA. The CDR3 is 14 residues long. V was clipped by 2 bases and J by 2 bases, with 8 bases between them. CDR3 residues: CASSLSVDTDTQYF. The CDR3 DNA follows: TGTGCCAGCAGCTTATCCGTAGACACAGATACGCAGTATTTT.

V and J are TRBV29-1 and TRBJ2-7, with no clear D. V was cut by 7 bases and J by 4 bases, with 14 bases left in between. Germline V gene sequence: CDR1 SQVTM, CDR2 ANQGSEA. This CDR3 has 12 amino acids. CDR3 bases: TGCAGCGCGGAGACACAGTTATACGAGCAGTACTTC. It yields the protein CSAETQLYEQYF.

The chain uses TRBV6-6 and TRBJ1-2, with D tentatively TRBD1 (5 bases). The CDR3 length is 14 residues. CDR1 and CDR2 (germline): MNHNY, SVGAGI (reference sequence). The V end lost 0 bases, the J end lost 4 bases, and 9 bases lay between the germline ends. The CDR3 nucleotides are TGTGCCAGCAGTTACTCGGAACAGGTCTATGGCTACACCTTC. This encodes CASSYSEQVYGYTF.

This clonotype was found a few times. The chain links TRBV7-9 to TRBJ2-3; 7 bases align to TRBD2. Germline assignment: CDR1 SEHNR and CDR2 FQNEAQ (reference sequence). Trimming at V came to 2 bases and at J to 6 bases, leaving 5 bases not matched to a gene. CDR3 length: 14 amino acids. The CDR3 region is CASSLMRAGDTQYF. The CDR3 DNA reads TGTGCCAGCAGCTTAATGAGAGCGGGGGATACGCAGTATTTT.

The rearrangement uses TRBV23-1 and TRBJ2-7; no clear D. TRBV23-1 is flagged as an ORF with uncertain function. Deletions cut 11 bases from V and 2 bases from J, with 10 bases between. The CDR3 has 11 amino acids. For the CDR3, the DNA is TGCGCCGGTTGGGCCCCCTACGAGCAGTACTTC. Translating gives CAGWAPYEQYF.

The chain employs TRBV6-5 and TRBJ2-7; 8 bases match TRBD1. V was pared by 6 bases and J by 1 base, with 5 bases of the junction left unmatched. Germline-derived CDR1 and CDR2 are MNHEY and SVGAGI. CDR3 length: 14 amino acids. CDR3 nucleotide sequence: TGTGCCAGCAGACCGACAGGGGCATCCTACGAGCAGTACGTC. The encoded protein is CASRPTGASYEQYV.

There are a few counts of this clonotype. This chain uses TRBV4-2 with TRBJ1-5, with unresolved D. Looked up from germline, CDR1 is LGHNA and CDR2 is YNFKEQ. The CDR3 has 15 amino acids. V was cut by 0 bases and J by 3 bases, with 9 bases left in between. The CDR3 DNA sequence: TGTGCCAGCAGCCAAGAGCCGATTGCCAATCAGCCCCAGCATTTT. Translated: CASSQEPIANQPQHF.

This clonotype has a handful of counts. The chain employs TRBV7-9 and TRBJ1-6; D uncertain. Germline CDR1 reads SEHNR; CDR2 reads FQNEAQ (reference sequence). Trimming cost V 8 bases and J 5 bases, with 19 bases left between them. This CDR3 comprises 16 residues. Here the CDR3 DNA reads TGTGCCAGCGGGGAGGTATCCGAAACTAATAATTCACCCCTCCACTTT. This encodes CASGEVSETNNSPLHF.

The genes are TRBV27 and TRBJ2-7, with 12 nucleotides matching TRBD2. The CDR3 is 16 residues long. V shed 3 bases and J 7 bases; nucleotides not matched to a gene: 10. Germline CDR1 reads MNHEY; CDR2 reads SMNVEV (reference sequence). The CDR3 nucleotides are TGTGCCAGCAGTTTGGTAGGGACTAGCGGGTCTAGAGAGCAGTACTTC. This gives the protein CASSLVGTSGSREQYF.

This clonotype is a singleton in its sample. V usage is TRBV25-1 and J usage is TRBJ1-2; D remains ambiguous. Germline lookup yields CDR1 MGHDK and CDR2 SYGVNS. The ends were cut back, 4 bases at V and 8 bases at J, with 20 bases in the middle. The CDR3 consists of 15 residues. The CDR3 protein is CASSARELPTTGYTF. In DNA, the CDR3 is TGTGCCAGCAGTGCGAGGGAGCTTCCTACCACCGGCTACACCTTC.

DNA of the CDR3: TGTGCCAGCAGTTTGTACCCGACCGACAGGGCGTTTTATTCACCCCTCCACTTT. The encoded protein is CASSLYPTDRAFYSPLHF. The V call is TRBV12-3 or TRBV12-4, the J call TRBJ1-6; TRBD1 aligns across 7 bases. The J segment lost 8 bases and the V segment lost 3 bases, leaving 16 bases of the junction unmatched. The CDR3 covers 18 residues.

The rearrangement joins TRBV6-5 to TRBJ2-3; 8 positions agree with TRBD1. This CDR3 has 18 amino acids. From germline, CDR1 is MNHEY and CDR2 SVGAGI. V trimming: 0 bases; J trimming: 1 base; junction bases outside the gene matches: 9. In DNA form, the CDR3 reads TGTGCCAGCAGTTACTCCCCGACAGGGGTCCTACGCACAGATACGCAGTATTTT. It translates to CASSYSPTGVLRTDTQYF.

The chain carries TRBV7-2 and TRBJ2-3, with D possibly TRBD2 on 7 matching bases. The length of the CDR3 is 13 residues. Deletions cut 3 bases from V and 6 bases from J, with 10 bases between. The V gene's germline CDR1 is SGHTA and CDR2 FQGNSA. In nucleotides, the CDR3 is TGTGCCAGCAGCTTTTGGGGGGGCGATACGCAGTATTTT. Protein sequence: CASSFWGGDTQYF.

The chain couples TRBV7-9 to TRBJ2-7; D possibly corresponds to TRBD2 (7 bases). Trimming cost V 4 bases and J 3 bases, with 19 bases left between them. Germline CDR1 is SEHNR and CDR2 is FQNEAQ (reference sequence). The CDR3 is made up of 16 amino acids. The CDR3 is CASSSSWRGQYYEQYV. The CDR3 nucleotides are TGTGCCAGCAGCTCCTCGTGGCGGGGGCAATACTACGAGCAGTACGTC.

This clonotype was seen repeatedly, ten times or more. This rearrangement joins TRBV11-2 to TRBJ2-1; 8 positions agree with TRBD2. With V trimmed by 4 bases and J by 1 base, 9 bases remained unmatched. The CDR3 has 17 amino acids. The V gene's germline CDR1 is SGHAT and CDR2 FQNNGV. The CDR3 sequence is CASSSGPGLGSYNEQFF. In DNA form, the CDR3 reads TGTGCCAGCAGCTCCGGCCCGGGACTAGGGTCCTACAATGAGCAGTTCTTC.

This sequence joins TRBV7-2 and TRBJ1-1; D is perhaps TRBD1 (5 bases). V gave up 0 bases and J gave up 4 bases, with 15 bases separating them. This CDR3 spans 16 amino acids. The germline gives CDR1 SGHTA, CDR2 FQGNSA. CDR3 sequence (DNA): TGTGCCAGCAGCTTAGCACCTCCAGGGCAGGGCACTGAAGCTTTCTTT. Translation gives CASSLAPPGQGTEAFF.

This clonotype has ten or more counts. The chain carries TRBV5-5 and TRBJ2-2; no firm D call. Germline lookup yields CDR1 SGHKS and CDR2 YYEKEE (reference sequence). V lost 4 bases to trimming and J lost 1 base, with 2 bases between them. The CDR3 spans 12 residues. This CDR3 is CASSMNTGELFF. The CDR3 nucleotides are TGTGCCAGCAGCATGAACACCGGGGAGCTGTTTTTT.

The V gene is TRBV6-1, the J gene TRBJ2-7; D is uncertain. This CDR3 comprises 11 residues. The germline V gene has CDR1 MNHNS and CDR2 SASEGT. Trimming shortened V by 3 bases and J by 7 bases, and 7 bases separated the two germline ends. The CDR3 nucleotides are TGTGCCAGCAGTGACCTGGGGGAGCAGTACTTC. This sequence encodes CASSDLGEQYF.

This rearrangement joins TRBV6-2 or TRBV6-3 to TRBJ1-2; 8 bases agree with TRBD1. Trimming removed 7 bases from V and 4 bases from J; junction bases left unmatched: 2. This CDR3 contains 12 residues. Germline V gene sequence: CDR1 MNHEY, CDR2 SVGEGT. The CDR3 sequence is CASKTGVYGYTF. In DNA form, the CDR3 reads TGTGCCAGCAAGACAGGGGTCTATGGCTACACCTTC.

The V call is TRBV7-9, the J call TRBJ1-2; D ambiguous. The CDR3 extends over 14 amino acids. Germline lookup yields CDR1 SEHNR and CDR2 FQNEAQ (reference sequence). Trimming cost V 4 bases and J 4 bases, with 13 bases left between them. The CDR3 sequence: CASSSPEWIYGYTF. The CDR3 nucleotides read TGTGCCAGCAGCTCCCCTGAGTGGATCTATGGCTACACCTTC. The variable domain in full, completed from reference TRBV7-9 and TRBJ1-2, reads DTGVSQNPRHKITKRGQNVTFRCDPISEHNRLYWYRQTLGQGPEFLTYFQNEAQLEKSRLLSDRFSAERPKGSFSTLEIQRTEQGDSAMYLCASSSPEWIYGYTFGSGTRLTVV.

This clonotype showed up just a few times. J is TRBJ2-7 and V is TRBV20-1, with TRBD1 matching 7 bases. The germline gives CDR1 DFQATT, CDR2 SNEGSKA (reference sequence). V lost 3 bases and J lost 4; bases outside the gene matches: 3. CDR3 length: 12 amino acids. The CDR3 sequence is CSASIQGYEQYF. In nucleotides, the CDR3 is TGCAGTGCTAGTATACAGGGGTACGAGCAGTACTTC.

This clonotype was found a few times. J is TRBJ2-7 and V is TRBV6-5, with D hard to call. The CDR3 spans 14 residues. Germline V CDR1 and CDR2: MNHEY, SVGAGI. The V end lost 1 base, the J end lost 4 bases, and 11 bases lay between the germline ends. The CDR3 here is CASSYFSESYEQYF. CDR3 DNA sequence: TGTGCCAGCAGTTACTTTTCGGAGTCGTACGAGCAGTACTTC.